This T cell receptor beta chain emerged from a study of post-analysis software for immune sequencing data. The study, taken as a whole, reports: There were about 5 TRBV segments more frequent in patients than controls, and TRBV5-6, TRBV5-1 and TRBV20-1 were among them.

Germline CDR1 is MDHEN and CDR2 is SYDVKM. CDR3 size: 15 residues. Trimming removed 6 bases from V and 8 bases from J; junction bases left unmatched: 14. TCR beta cDNA libraries had unique molecular identifiers. One entry per CDR3 protein, called by TCRdb with MiXCR from the PCR reads. The sample shows about 430,000 distinct CDR3 sequences, roughly 38% of them seen only once. About this clonotype itself: Antigen specificity is unknown.

The J gene is TRBJ2-3, the V gene TRBV28, with 7 nucleotides matching TRBD1. The sample comprised blood. The sequence was collected from a girl aged 2-10 years with multiple sclerosis. This chain's CDR3 is CASSAGNDRDGTQYF. DNA of the CDR3: TGTGCCAGCAGCGCTGGGAACGACAGGGACGGTACGCAGTATTTT.